Following are 18 T cell receptor beta chains from one sample sequenced in a study of blood T cells in healthy people across ages. Alongside a J-beta primer mix, a sample-barcoded 5' primer served in a second PCR lasting roughly 6 to 11 cycles. TCRdb reprocessed the 5' RACE reads via MiXCR and lists one record per CDR3 protein. The sample lists about 1.5 million distinct CDR3 sequences; roughly 40% were seen once. Sequencing was carried out using blood. These receptors came from a woman aged 18-29 years in good health.

The rearrangement links TRBV3-1 to TRBJ1-1, with TRBD1 as a possible D gene (5 bases). The CDR3 sequence is 14 residues long. Germline values: CDR1 LGHDT, CDR2 YNNKEL (reference sequence). The germline V and J ends were trimmed by 2 bases and 7 bases, with 14 bases remaining between them. CDR3 residues: CASSQSPRQIEAFF. The CDR3 DNA reads TGTGCCAGCAGCCAATCCCCGAGACAGATTGAAGCTTTCTTT.

V and J are TRBV27 and TRBJ1-1; a weak D match, TRBD1 (5 bases). The CDR3 is 14 residues long. Germline loops: CDR1 MNHEY, CDR2 SMNVEV (reference sequence). V lost 5 bases, J lost 4 bases, and 14 bases lay in between. CDR3 DNA: TGTGCCAGCAGTCCAGTTGGGGGGGGCACTGAAGCTTTCTTT. It encodes CASSPVGGGTEAFF.

This chain uses TRBV3-1 with TRBJ2-7; 9 positions match TRBD1. This CDR3 spans 15 amino acids. Germline CDR1 LGHDT, CDR2 YNNKEL (reference sequence). V shed 3 bases and J 2 bases; nucleotides not matched to a gene: 5. The CDR3 here is CASSHTRQGAYEQYF. The CDR3 region has the DNA TGTGCCAGCAGCCATACCCGACAGGGGGCCTACGAGCAGTACTTC.

V and J are TRBV7-9 and TRBJ2-3; D uncertain. There are 16 residues in the CDR3. Trimming took 1 base from V and 0 from J, leaving 11 bases between them. Germline V CDR1 and CDR2: SEHNR, FQNEAQ (reference sequence). The CDR3 loop is CASSLGFDSSTDTQYF. The CDR3 DNA reads as TGTGCCAGCAGCTTAGGTTTCGATTCTAGCACAGATACGCAGTATTTT.

The chain has TRBV24-1 and TRBJ2-1; 14 bases line up with TRBD2. The J call may be wrong; the DNA end is better matched by TRBJ2-7. Germline loops: CDR1 KGHDR, CDR2 SFDVKD. This CDR3 comprises 17 residues. The CDR3 here is CATSGTSGGSSYNEQYF. CDR3 in DNA: TGTGCCACCTCTGGGACTAGCGGGGGAAGCTCCTACAATGAGCAGTACTTC.

The gene calls are TRBV20-1 and TRBJ2-3; D is tentatively TRBD1 or TRBD2 (6 bases each). V was trimmed by 7 bases and J by 0 bases, leaving 23 bases between them. Germline V lookup: CDR1 DFQATT, CDR2 SNEGSKA (reference sequence). The CDR3 has 17 residues. The DNA of the CDR3 is TGCAGTGGGGTCCACAGGGAGGCCCTAGTAAGCACAGATACGCAGTATTTT. Translated: CSGVHREALVSTDTQYF.

The chain combines TRBV25-1 with TRBJ2-5, with 9 bases aligning to TRBD1. With 5 bases clipped from V and 11 bases from J, the junction kept 12 bases outside the gene matches. The CDR3 runs to 14 residues. The germline CDR1 and CDR2 sequences are MGHDK and SYGVNS. CDR3 protein: CASSKTGGNNEQYF. In nucleotides, the CDR3 is TGTGCCAGCAGTAAGACAGGGGGAAACAATGAGCAGTACTTC.

The rearrangement uses TRBV4-1 and TRBJ2-1, with D tentatively TRBD2 (7 bases). V was pared by 0 bases and J by 8 bases, with 14 bases between. CDR3 length: 15 residues. CDR1 and CDR2 from the germline V gene are MGHRA and YSYEKL. CDR3 sequence reads: CASSQEGGLADEQFF. The CDR3 DNA is TGCGCCAGCAGCCAAGAAGGGGGGCTAGCGGATGAGCAGTTCTTC.

V and J are TRBV4-1 and TRBJ2-7; D may be TRBD2 (5 bases). The CDR3 extends over 13 amino acids. Trimming stripped 3 bases from V and 6 bases from J, with 12 bases between. Germline V gene sequence: CDR1 MGHRA, CDR2 YSYEKL. The DNA of the CDR3 is TGCGCCAGCAGCCAGTTGACCCGGGGCGAGCAGTACTTC. Amino acids: CASSQLTRGEQYF.

This chain uses TRBV3-1 with TRBJ2-3; 10 positions match TRBD2. Germline trimming cut 0 bases from V and 3 bases from J; bases unmatched to any gene: 6. Germline-derived CDR1 and CDR2 are LGHDT and YNNKEL (reference sequence). This CDR3 is 17 amino acids long. Here the CDR3 reads CASSQDPSGRATDTQYF. The CDR3 DNA follows: TGTGCCAGCAGCCAAGATCCGAGCGGGAGGGCGACAGATACGCAGTATTTT.

For this clonotype: One junction end does not reproduce the germline sequence, and a read error may be involved. The chain carries TRBV20-1 and TRBJ2-7; TRBD2 matches 8 bases. Germline V gene lookup returns CDR1 DFQATT and CDR2 SNEGSKA (reference sequence). CDR3 length: 13 residues. CDR3 amino acids: CSGQFAGGYGQYF. The CDR3 DNA reads as TGCAGTGGGCAGTTTGCGGGAGGATACGGGCAGTACTTC.

The rearrangement joins TRBV28 to TRBJ1-6; no clear D gene. V lost 6 bases to trimming and J lost 5 bases, with 14 bases between them. Germline CDR1 MDHEN, CDR2 SYDVKM. This CDR3 spans 15 amino acids. The CDR3 loop reads CASRNRITDNSPLHF. The CDR3 nucleotides are TGTGCCAGCAGGAACCGCATTACCGATAATTCACCCCTCCACTTT.

This clonotype was picked up a small number of times. The CDR3 nucleotides read TGCAGTGTTAGCTCCGATACGCAGTATTTT. Its protein is CSVSSDTQYF. The chain recombines TRBV20-1 with TRBJ2-3; D is ambiguous. The CDR3 spans 10 residues. CDR1 and CDR2 (germline): DFQATT, SNEGSKA (reference sequence). The V gene lost 7 bases and the J gene lost 6 bases, with 8 bases spanning the gap.

This clonotype was observed a handful of times. The rearrangement joins TRBV12-3 or TRBV12-4 to TRBJ2-1; 8 bases fit TRBD2. Trimming cost V 3 bases and J 9 bases; bases outside gene matches: 16. This CDR3 region has 17 residues. The CDR3 nucleotides are TGTGCCAGCAGTTTCAGCGTGTTGGAGCGGGGGAGGGGTGAGCAGTTCTTC. The encoded protein is CASSFSVLERGRGEQFF.

The chain couples TRBV7-3 to TRBJ2-1; 8 nucleotides match TRBD2. V was pared by 0 bases and J by 7 bases, with 5 bases of the junction left unmatched. Germline V gives CDR1 SGHTA, CDR2 FQGTGA. The CDR3 has 15 residues. The CDR3 here is CASSLTGGAENEQFF. The CDR3 DNA sequence: TGTGCCAGCAGCTTAACCGGGGGGGCCGAGAATGAGCAGTTCTTC.

Turning to this clonotype: A much larger clone sits a single nucleotide away, making a read error possible. V and J are TRBV20-1 and TRBJ2-1; no firm D call. The CDR3 is 14 amino acids. V was pared by 5 bases and J by 1 base, with 12 bases between. Germline lookup yields CDR1 DFQATT and CDR2 SNEGSKA (reference sequence). CDR3 sequence (DNA): TGCAGTGCTGGAAGAGATTTGTCCTACAATGAGCAGTTCTTC. Translating it yields CSAGRDLSYNEQFF.

There are a few counts of this clonotype. This rearrangement joins TRBV10-3 to TRBJ2-1, with 11 bases that match TRBD2. J lost 10 bases, V lost 3 bases, and 8 bases had no gene match. Germline V gene sequence: CDR1 ENHRY, CDR2 SYGVKD. There are 15 residues in the CDR3. CDR3 residues: CAISDRSGRVIEQFF. CDR3 coding DNA: TGTGCCATCAGTGATCGTAGCGGGAGGGTCATCGAGCAGTTCTTC.

The gene calls are TRBV6-5 and TRBJ1-2, with unresolved D. This CDR3 region has 16 residues. Germline CDR1 reads MNHEY; CDR2 reads SVGAGI. V lost 9 bases to trimming and J lost 4 bases, with 24 bases between them. The CDR3 bases are TGTGCCAGTTTTCCCCTGGACGCCCAGCCTATCTATGGCTACACCTTC. Its protein is CASFPLDAQPIYGYTF.